Below are 2 T cell receptor beta chains sequenced from a single sample in a study of blood T cell repertoires in COVID-19 (dated by TCRdb to about 2020). Libraries were prepared through the immunoSEQ multiplex PCR assay. The table comes from immuneACCESS by way of TCRdb, which keeps in-frame sequences with V and J called. Part of the clones is missing from these tables; in studies checked, under half for an unresolved V gene and the rest for unknown reasons. Across this sample there are about 110,000 clones, with 88% seen only once. The ten largest clones add up to roughly 6.6% of the sample. The source material was peripheral blood. The receptors here all came from a man aged 50-60 years with active or convalescent COVID-19.

V gene TRBV10-3 combines with J gene TRBJ2-7; 8 bases match TRBD1. CDR1 ENHRY and CDR2 SYGVKD come from the germline V gene. V was clipped by 3 bases and J by 2 bases; unmatched bases: 18. CDR3 length: 19 residues. CDR3 nucleotides: TGTGCCATCAGTGACCCGCAGGGGGCTGGATTCGGAGTAACCTACGAGCAGTACTTC. Its protein product is CAISDPQGAGFGVTYEQYF.

The chain joins TRBV18 to TRBJ1-2, with a possible D match to TRBD1 (5 bases). Germline assignment: CDR1 KGHSH and CDR2 LQKENI. This CDR3 region has 14 residues. Trimming left V 3 bases short and J 4 bases short, with 12 bases between. CDR3 coding DNA: TGTGCCAGCTCACCCGGCAGGGAAGGCTATGGCTACACCTTC. It translates to CASSPGREGYGYTF.